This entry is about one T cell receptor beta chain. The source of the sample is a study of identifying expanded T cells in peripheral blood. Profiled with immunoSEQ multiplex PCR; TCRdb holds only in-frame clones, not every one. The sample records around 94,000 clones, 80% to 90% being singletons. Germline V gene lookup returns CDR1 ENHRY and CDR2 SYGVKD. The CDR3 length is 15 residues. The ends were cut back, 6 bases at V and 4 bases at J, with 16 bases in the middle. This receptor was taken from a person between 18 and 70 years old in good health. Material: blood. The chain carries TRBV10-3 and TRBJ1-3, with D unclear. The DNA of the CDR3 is TGTGCCATCAGGGCAATTACAAGGATGGGAAACACCATATATTTT. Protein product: CAIRAITRMGNTIYF.